This TCR beta chain comes out of a study of T-cell memory formation after mild COVID-19. Study details: Clusters were largely donor specific.

Study-level findings and limits: CD4+ contracting clones were mainly CM and EM; CD8+ ones, EMRA.

With respect to this clonotype: The antigen remains undetermined.

Barcoded TCR alpha and TCR beta cDNA libraries with UMIs came from 5'RACE using constant-segment primers. TCRdb fed the 5' RACE reads into MiXCR, producing one record per CDR3 protein. Of 270,000 or so distinct CDR3 sequences in the sample, 15% to 20% were seen once. The V and J ends lost 1 base and 10 bases respectively, with 17 bases between them. This CDR3 spans 16 amino acids. Germline V gene data show CDR1 as SGHAT and CDR2 as FQNNGV. V usage is TRBV11-2 and J usage is TRBJ1-6, with D unclear. The receptor was isolated from a young man who had mild COVID-19 (a few samples of this study predate the infection). Cell type and time point are not known. Sequencing was performed on PBMCs or a T cell subset sorted from them (not recorded which). CDR3 sequence: CASSLVGTRNGSPLHF. CDR3 bases: TGTGCCAGCAGCTTAGTGGGTACCAGGAACGGGTCACCCCTCCACTTT.